The 23 T cell receptor beta chains below were found in one sample sequenced in a study of blood T cell repertoires in COVID-19. Assay: immunoSEQ multiplex PCR; the TCRdb copy retains only in-frame clones and omits some. Of about 150,000 clones listed, 85% are singletons. Sample: peripheral blood. The receptor set was obtained from a human donor with acute or convalescent COVID-19. The donor label of this sample is uncertain.

This clone has a single count. The V gene is TRBV10-3, the J gene TRBJ2-3; D perhaps matches TRBD2 (5 bases). This CDR3 contains 12 residues. Per germline, CDR1 ENHRY and CDR2 SYGVKD. Trimming took 10 bases from V and 0 from J, leaving 8 bases between them. CDR3 DNA: TGTGCCACTGAGGGTAGCACAGATACGCAGTATTTT. This encodes CATEGSTDTQYF.

The genes are TRBV6-6 and TRBJ2-1; TRBD1 agrees at 12 bases. CDR3 length: 13 residues. CDR1 is MNHNY and CDR2 is SVGAGI in the germline V gene (reference sequence). Trimming cost V 6 bases and J 10 bases; bases outside gene matches: 4. This CDR3 is CASRGQGAGEQFF. CDR3 sequence (DNA): TGTGCCAGCAGGGGACAGGGGGCAGGGGAGCAGTTCTTC.

This chain links TRBV7-3 with TRBJ2-3; TRBD2 matches at 9 bases. The germline gives CDR1 SGHTA, CDR2 FQGTGA. J gave up 2 bases and V 1 base, and 4 bases lay outside the gene matches. There are 16 residues in the CDR3. The CDR3 nucleotides read TGTGCCAGCAGCTTAAACCTAGCGGGGTCCACAGATACGCAGTATTTT. This gives the protein CASSLNLAGSTDTQYF.

The chain carries TRBV15 and TRBJ2-5; 8 bases map to TRBD1. V lost 2 bases to trimming and J lost 4 bases; unmatched junction nucleotides: 3. From germline, CDR1 is LNHNV and CDR2 YYDKDF (reference sequence). The CDR3 totals 14 residues. CDR3: CATSRPTGGETQYF. DNA for the CDR3: TGTGCCACCAGCAGACCTACAGGGGGAGAGACCCAGTACTTC.

The J gene is TRBJ1-2, the V gene TRBV5-5; 7 nucleotides agree with TRBD1. The CDR3 is made up of 13 amino acids. The germline CDR1 and CDR2 sequences are SGHKS and YYEKEE (reference sequence). V lost 6 bases to trimming and J lost 8 bases; unmatched junction nucleotides: 10. The CDR3 spells CASTPTGTGGYTF. The CDR3 coding sequence is TGTGCCAGCACCCCGACAGGGACTGGCGGCTACACCTTC.

Here the CDR3 DNA reads TGTGCCAGCAGTGAACGGGAAGTCCAAGGCTACACCTTC. This sequence encodes CASSEREVQGYTF. The chain employs TRBV25-1 and TRBJ1-2; D gene ambiguous. Germline V CDR1 and CDR2: MGHDK, SYGVNS. V was trimmed by 2 bases and J by 8 bases, leaving 12 bases between them. CDR3 length: 13 residues.

V gene TRBV6-5 combines with J gene TRBJ1-5, with D tentatively TRBD1 (6 bases). CDR1 and CDR2 from the germline V gene are MNHEY and SVGAGI. V lost 6 bases, J lost 4 bases, and 13 bases lay in between. The CDR3 is 14 amino acids. CDR3 in DNA: TGTGCCAGCAGAAGGGGGTTAGAGAATCAGCCCCAGCATTTT. Amino acid sequence: CASRRGLENQPQHF.

The chain is built from TRBV19 and TRBJ1-2; D may be TRBD1 (5 bases). The CDR3 contains 16 residues. Between the trimmed V and J ends, which lost 7 bases and 5 bases, there was a span of 23 bases. Germline V gene lookup returns CDR1 LNHDA and CDR2 SQIVND (reference sequence). The CDR3 spells CASIRGGEYAAYGYTF. The CDR3 region has the DNA TGTGCCAGTATCCGGGGGGGGGAATACGCGGCATATGGCTACACCTTC.

In DNA, the CDR3 is TGCGCCAGCAGCCAAGGCCAGGGGGACGGTGGAAACACCATATATTTT. Encoded protein: CASSQGQGDGGNTIYF. This chain joins TRBV4-3 and TRBJ1-3, with 7 nucleotides matching TRBD1. The CDR3 length is 16 residues. Per the germline V gene, CDR1 is LGHNA and CDR2 is YSLEER. V was clipped by 1 base and J by 3 bases; unmatched bases: 6.

This chain connects TRBV30 to TRBJ1-5; D is undetermined. V was trimmed by 0 bases and J by 6 bases, leaving 15 bases between them. CDR1 GTSNPN and CDR2 SVGIG come from the germline V gene (reference sequence). This CDR3 region has 15 residues. DNA for the CDR3: TGTGCCTGGAGTGTACATGCCGGGAACAGTCAGCCCCAGCATTTT. The encoded protein is CAWSVHAGNSQPQHF.

The chain carries TRBV7-9 and TRBJ1-6; maybe TRBD1 (6 bases). Germline CDR1 SEHNR, CDR2 FQNEAQ (reference sequence). The CDR3 length is 15 residues. V gave up 7 bases and J gave up 6 bases, with 16 bases separating them. This CDR3 is CASTPGEGGNSPLHF. CDR3 DNA: TGTGCCAGCACCCCCGGGGAGGGGGGTAATTCACCCCTCCACTTT.

J is TRBJ2-1 and V is TRBV2; D is possibly TRBD1 (5 bases). The V gene lost 6 bases and the J gene lost 5 bases, with 17 bases spanning the gap. Germline V gives CDR1 SNHLY, CDR2 FYNNEI. The CDR3 is made up of 15 amino acids. CDR3 nucleotides: TGTGCCAGCAGGGACGAGACAGTAGGACACAATGAGCAGTTCTTC. It specifies CASRDETVGHNEQFF.

J is TRBJ2-7 and V is TRBV6-2 or TRBV6-3; 9 bases agree with TRBD2. The V and J ends lost 4 bases and 6 bases, in that order; junction bases with no gene match: 7. There are 14 residues in the CDR3. Germline CDR1 is MNHEY and CDR2 is SVGEGT. The CDR3 protein is CASSSSGAVGEQYV. The CDR3 DNA is TGTGCCAGCAGTTCTAGCGGGGCAGTCGGCGAGCAGTACGTC.

The rearrangement links TRBV19 to TRBJ1-5, with D perhaps matching TRBD1 (5 bases). With 7 bases removed from V and 7 bases from J, the gap between germline ends came to 11 bases. Germline V gives CDR1 LNHDA, CDR2 SQIVND (reference sequence). The CDR3 is 12 residues long. This CDR3 reads CASKGFGQPQHF. The CDR3 coding sequence is TGTGCCAGTAAGGGGTTTGGCCAGCCCCAGCATTTT.

In its sample, this clone was seen once. The V call is TRBV12-5, the J call TRBJ2-5; 7 bases match TRBD1. V lost 7 bases and J lost 7; bases outside the gene matches: 12. The CDR3 sequence is 14 residues long. Germline lookup yields CDR1 LGHNT and CDR2 FRNRAP. CDR3 DNA: TGTGCTAGTGCTTCACAGGGGAGCACCGGGACCCAGTACTTC. Translated, it gives CASASQGSTGTQYF.

V and J are TRBV19 and TRBJ1-1, with D possibly being TRBD1 (6 bases). Germline V CDR1 and CDR2: LNHDA, SQIVND (reference sequence). The CDR3 covers 15 residues. The V and J ends lost 8 bases and 0 bases respectively, with 16 bases between them. The DNA of the CDR3 is TGTGCCAGTTGCGCAAGGGGGGGCCTGAACACTGAAGCTTTCTTT. Protein sequence: CASCARGGLNTEAFF.

The gene calls are TRBV6-5 and TRBJ2-2, with TRBD1 matching over 9 bases. With V trimmed by 6 bases and J by 5 bases, 7 bases remained unmatched. Germline lookup yields CDR1 MNHEY and CDR2 SVGAGI. This CDR3 contains 15 residues. CDR3 sequence: CASRDTGGGTGELFF. DNA of the CDR3: TGTGCCAGCAGGGATACAGGGGGCGGAACCGGGGAGCTGTTTTTT.

The V call is TRBV6-2 or TRBV6-3, the J call TRBJ2-7; 8 nucleotides match TRBD1. V trimming: 4 bases; J trimming: 3 bases; junction bases outside the gene matches: 5. The germline V gene has CDR1 MNHEY and CDR2 SVGEGT. This CDR3 has 14 residues. CDR3 nucleotides: TGTGCCAGCAGTTTGGGACAGGAGGGCTACGAGCAGTACTTC. It is translated as CASSLGQEGYEQYF.

The chain links TRBV4-3 to TRBJ1-2, with D possibly matching TRBD1 (6 bases). Germline values: CDR1 LGHNA, CDR2 YSLEER. CDR3 length: 14 residues. With 2 bases removed from V and 6 bases from J, the gap between germline ends came to 13 bases. For the CDR3, the DNA is TGCGCCAGCAGCCAATCCGGACAGCTAGATGGCTACACCTTC. Protein product: CASSQSGQLDGYTF.

The CDR3 nucleotides are TGTGCCTGGAGTGTACGGGAGAATCTCGGGGAGCAGTACTTC. Protein sequence: CAWSVRENLGEQYF. The chain recombines TRBV30 with TRBJ2-7; weak D call: TRBD2 (6 bases). V was clipped by 0 bases and J by 7 bases, with 16 bases between them. Germline-derived CDR1 and CDR2 are GTSNPN and SVGIG (reference sequence). CDR3 length equals 14 residues. The whole variable domain, filled in from reference TRBV30 and TRBJ2-7, reads SQTIHQWPATLVQPVGSPLSLECTVEGTSNPNLYWYRQAAGRGLQLLFYSVGIGQISSEVPQNLSASRPQDRQFILSSKKLLLSDSGFYLCAWSVRENLGEQYFGPGTRLTVT.

There are many counts of this clone. This rearrangement joins TRBV12-3 or TRBV12-4 to TRBJ2-5; D uncertain. Trimming took off 3 bases at V and 4 bases at J, with 3 bases between the two ends. The CDR3 covers 11 residues. The CDR3 nucleotides read TGTGCCAGCAGTTTCGGAGAGACCCAGTACTTC. Its protein product is CASSFGETQYF.

The chain carries TRBV19 and TRBJ1-4; D gene ambiguous. Trimming removed 4 bases at V and 8 bases at J, with 11 bases between. Germline assignment: CDR1 LNHDA and CDR2 SQIVND (reference sequence). The CDR3 has 13 residues. The CDR3 region has the DNA TGTGCCAGTAGTAATAGGGAGTGGGAAAAACTGTTTTTT. Amino acid sequence: CASSNREWEKLFF. Drawing the rest from reference TRBV19 and TRBJ1-4, the complete variable domain is DGGITQSPKYLFRKEGQNVTLSCEQNLNHDAMYWYRQDPGQGLRLIYYSQIVNDFQKGDIAEGYSVSREKKESFPLTVTSAQKNPTAFYLCASSNREWEKLFFGSGTQLSVL.

This chain links TRBV3-1 (or the pseudogene TRBV3-2) with TRBJ2-7; D is uncertain. The CDR3 has 13 amino acids. CDR1 and CDR2 from the germline V gene are LGHDT and YNNKEL (reference sequence). Trimming removed 0 bases from V and 4 bases from J, with 7 bases in between. The CDR3 reads CASSQDRLYEQYF. CDR3 nucleotides: TGTGCCAGCAGCCAAGACAGATTATACGAGCAGTACTTC.